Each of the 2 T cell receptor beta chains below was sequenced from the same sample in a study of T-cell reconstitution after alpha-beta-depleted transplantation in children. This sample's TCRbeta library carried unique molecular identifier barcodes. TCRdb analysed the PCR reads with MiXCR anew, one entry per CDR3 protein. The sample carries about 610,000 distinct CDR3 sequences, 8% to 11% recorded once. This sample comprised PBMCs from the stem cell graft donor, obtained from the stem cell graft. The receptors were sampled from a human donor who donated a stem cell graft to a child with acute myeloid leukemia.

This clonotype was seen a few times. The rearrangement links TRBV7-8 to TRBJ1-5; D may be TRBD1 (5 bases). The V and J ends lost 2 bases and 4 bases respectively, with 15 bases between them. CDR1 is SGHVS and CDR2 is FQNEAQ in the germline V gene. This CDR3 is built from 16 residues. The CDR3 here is CASSLSVIQANQPQHF. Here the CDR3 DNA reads TGTGCCAGCAGCTTATCGGTTATACAGGCAAATCAGCCCCAGCATTTT.

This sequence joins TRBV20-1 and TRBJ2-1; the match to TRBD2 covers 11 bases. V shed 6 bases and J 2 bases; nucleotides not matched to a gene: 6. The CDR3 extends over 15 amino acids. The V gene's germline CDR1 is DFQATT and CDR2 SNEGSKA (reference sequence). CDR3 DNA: TGCAGTGCCGGGACTAGCGGTTCTACCTACAATGAGCAGTTCTTC. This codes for CSAGTSGSTYNEQFF.